A selection of T cell receptor beta chains follows, all from one sample in a study of T cell repertoires in ileal Crohn's disease. Some clones are missing from TCRdb's copy, which holds only in-frame ones; the method was immunoSEQ multiplex PCR. The sample holds 1,700 or so clones, around four fifths seen once. Material for sequencing was ileal tissue. The receptor set was obtained from an adult with Crohn's disease. Each CDR3 is given with its conserved first and last residue. Fields, in order: D gene, clone size, J gene, V gene, CDR3 protein, CDR3 DNA. D genes are given only for firm matches. Expanded clones are given a class, and other clones once, few, many or no size at all.

TRBD1 . TRBJ1-1 TRBV7-2 CASSLDRGGFKAFF TGTGCCAGCAGCCTGGACAGGGGGGGGTTTAAAGCTTTCTTT
TRBD2 . TRBJ2-7 TRBV27 CASSLASGLYEQYF TGTGCCAGCAGCCTAGCTAGCGGCTTATACGAGCAGTACTTC
TRBD2 once TRBJ2-1 TRBV7-7 CASSPTSGSVEQFF TGTGCCAGCAGCCCTACTAGCGGGAGTGTTGAGCAGTTCTTC
. . TRBJ2-7 TRBV2 CASSEGQGRTEQYF TGTGCCAGCAGTGAAGGGCAGGGGCGCACCGAGCAGTACTTC
. . TRBJ2-7 TRBV6-1 CASSGLGVGSYEQYF TGTGCCAGCAGTGGGCTCGGGGTCGGGTCCTACGAGCAGTACTTC
. . TRBJ2-4 TRBV9 CASSVEWRANIQYF TGTGCCAGCAGCGTAGAGTGGAGGGCAAACATTCAGTACTTC
TRBD1 . TRBJ1-2 TRBV6-6 CASSPDRAANYGYTF TGTGCCAGCAGCCCAGACAGGGCAGCTAACTATGGCTACACCTTC
. once TRBJ1-2 TRBV7-2 CASSISLRDGKIYGYTF TGTGCCAGCAGCATTAGCCTCAGAGACGGAAAGATCTATGGCTACACCTTC
. . TRBJ2-3 TRBV4-2 CASSPTGGNTDTQYF TGTGCCAGCAGTCCTACGGGCGGGAACACAGATACGCAGTATTTT
. . TRBJ1-5 TRBV2 CASSKEQGAGNQPQHF TGTGCCAGCAGTAAGGAACAGGGAGCAGGCAATCAGCCCCAGCATTTT
TRBD2 . TRBJ2-5 TRBV5-4 CASSFPGLEETQYF TGTGCCAGCAGCTTCCCGGGACTAGAAGAGACCCAGTACTTC
. few TRBJ2-1 TRBV27 CASRPQSSYNEQFF TGTGCCAGCAGACCACAGAGCTCCTACAATGAGCAGTTCTTC
TRBD1 . TRBJ1-1 TRBV19 CASHRGRMDTEAFF TGTGCCAGCCACAGGGGGAGGATGGACACTGAAGCTTTCTTT
. . TRBJ2-1 TRBV11-2 CASSLDRPNEQFF TGTGCCAGCAGCTTAGACCGTCCCAATGAGCAGTTCTTC
. . TRBJ2-3 TRBV7-2 CASSLVVTDTQYF TGTGCCAGCAGCTTAGTAGTCACAGATACGCAGTATTTT
TRBD1 . TRBJ1-2 TRBV7-9 CASSFSDRGEGYTF TGTGCCAGCAGCTTCTCGGACAGGGGGGAAGGCTACACCTTC
TRBD1 . TRBJ1-3 TRBV28 CASSTLRQGAQEASGNTIYF TGTGCCAGCAGTACCCTAAGACAGGGGGCGCAGGAAGCCTCTGGAAACACCATATATTTT